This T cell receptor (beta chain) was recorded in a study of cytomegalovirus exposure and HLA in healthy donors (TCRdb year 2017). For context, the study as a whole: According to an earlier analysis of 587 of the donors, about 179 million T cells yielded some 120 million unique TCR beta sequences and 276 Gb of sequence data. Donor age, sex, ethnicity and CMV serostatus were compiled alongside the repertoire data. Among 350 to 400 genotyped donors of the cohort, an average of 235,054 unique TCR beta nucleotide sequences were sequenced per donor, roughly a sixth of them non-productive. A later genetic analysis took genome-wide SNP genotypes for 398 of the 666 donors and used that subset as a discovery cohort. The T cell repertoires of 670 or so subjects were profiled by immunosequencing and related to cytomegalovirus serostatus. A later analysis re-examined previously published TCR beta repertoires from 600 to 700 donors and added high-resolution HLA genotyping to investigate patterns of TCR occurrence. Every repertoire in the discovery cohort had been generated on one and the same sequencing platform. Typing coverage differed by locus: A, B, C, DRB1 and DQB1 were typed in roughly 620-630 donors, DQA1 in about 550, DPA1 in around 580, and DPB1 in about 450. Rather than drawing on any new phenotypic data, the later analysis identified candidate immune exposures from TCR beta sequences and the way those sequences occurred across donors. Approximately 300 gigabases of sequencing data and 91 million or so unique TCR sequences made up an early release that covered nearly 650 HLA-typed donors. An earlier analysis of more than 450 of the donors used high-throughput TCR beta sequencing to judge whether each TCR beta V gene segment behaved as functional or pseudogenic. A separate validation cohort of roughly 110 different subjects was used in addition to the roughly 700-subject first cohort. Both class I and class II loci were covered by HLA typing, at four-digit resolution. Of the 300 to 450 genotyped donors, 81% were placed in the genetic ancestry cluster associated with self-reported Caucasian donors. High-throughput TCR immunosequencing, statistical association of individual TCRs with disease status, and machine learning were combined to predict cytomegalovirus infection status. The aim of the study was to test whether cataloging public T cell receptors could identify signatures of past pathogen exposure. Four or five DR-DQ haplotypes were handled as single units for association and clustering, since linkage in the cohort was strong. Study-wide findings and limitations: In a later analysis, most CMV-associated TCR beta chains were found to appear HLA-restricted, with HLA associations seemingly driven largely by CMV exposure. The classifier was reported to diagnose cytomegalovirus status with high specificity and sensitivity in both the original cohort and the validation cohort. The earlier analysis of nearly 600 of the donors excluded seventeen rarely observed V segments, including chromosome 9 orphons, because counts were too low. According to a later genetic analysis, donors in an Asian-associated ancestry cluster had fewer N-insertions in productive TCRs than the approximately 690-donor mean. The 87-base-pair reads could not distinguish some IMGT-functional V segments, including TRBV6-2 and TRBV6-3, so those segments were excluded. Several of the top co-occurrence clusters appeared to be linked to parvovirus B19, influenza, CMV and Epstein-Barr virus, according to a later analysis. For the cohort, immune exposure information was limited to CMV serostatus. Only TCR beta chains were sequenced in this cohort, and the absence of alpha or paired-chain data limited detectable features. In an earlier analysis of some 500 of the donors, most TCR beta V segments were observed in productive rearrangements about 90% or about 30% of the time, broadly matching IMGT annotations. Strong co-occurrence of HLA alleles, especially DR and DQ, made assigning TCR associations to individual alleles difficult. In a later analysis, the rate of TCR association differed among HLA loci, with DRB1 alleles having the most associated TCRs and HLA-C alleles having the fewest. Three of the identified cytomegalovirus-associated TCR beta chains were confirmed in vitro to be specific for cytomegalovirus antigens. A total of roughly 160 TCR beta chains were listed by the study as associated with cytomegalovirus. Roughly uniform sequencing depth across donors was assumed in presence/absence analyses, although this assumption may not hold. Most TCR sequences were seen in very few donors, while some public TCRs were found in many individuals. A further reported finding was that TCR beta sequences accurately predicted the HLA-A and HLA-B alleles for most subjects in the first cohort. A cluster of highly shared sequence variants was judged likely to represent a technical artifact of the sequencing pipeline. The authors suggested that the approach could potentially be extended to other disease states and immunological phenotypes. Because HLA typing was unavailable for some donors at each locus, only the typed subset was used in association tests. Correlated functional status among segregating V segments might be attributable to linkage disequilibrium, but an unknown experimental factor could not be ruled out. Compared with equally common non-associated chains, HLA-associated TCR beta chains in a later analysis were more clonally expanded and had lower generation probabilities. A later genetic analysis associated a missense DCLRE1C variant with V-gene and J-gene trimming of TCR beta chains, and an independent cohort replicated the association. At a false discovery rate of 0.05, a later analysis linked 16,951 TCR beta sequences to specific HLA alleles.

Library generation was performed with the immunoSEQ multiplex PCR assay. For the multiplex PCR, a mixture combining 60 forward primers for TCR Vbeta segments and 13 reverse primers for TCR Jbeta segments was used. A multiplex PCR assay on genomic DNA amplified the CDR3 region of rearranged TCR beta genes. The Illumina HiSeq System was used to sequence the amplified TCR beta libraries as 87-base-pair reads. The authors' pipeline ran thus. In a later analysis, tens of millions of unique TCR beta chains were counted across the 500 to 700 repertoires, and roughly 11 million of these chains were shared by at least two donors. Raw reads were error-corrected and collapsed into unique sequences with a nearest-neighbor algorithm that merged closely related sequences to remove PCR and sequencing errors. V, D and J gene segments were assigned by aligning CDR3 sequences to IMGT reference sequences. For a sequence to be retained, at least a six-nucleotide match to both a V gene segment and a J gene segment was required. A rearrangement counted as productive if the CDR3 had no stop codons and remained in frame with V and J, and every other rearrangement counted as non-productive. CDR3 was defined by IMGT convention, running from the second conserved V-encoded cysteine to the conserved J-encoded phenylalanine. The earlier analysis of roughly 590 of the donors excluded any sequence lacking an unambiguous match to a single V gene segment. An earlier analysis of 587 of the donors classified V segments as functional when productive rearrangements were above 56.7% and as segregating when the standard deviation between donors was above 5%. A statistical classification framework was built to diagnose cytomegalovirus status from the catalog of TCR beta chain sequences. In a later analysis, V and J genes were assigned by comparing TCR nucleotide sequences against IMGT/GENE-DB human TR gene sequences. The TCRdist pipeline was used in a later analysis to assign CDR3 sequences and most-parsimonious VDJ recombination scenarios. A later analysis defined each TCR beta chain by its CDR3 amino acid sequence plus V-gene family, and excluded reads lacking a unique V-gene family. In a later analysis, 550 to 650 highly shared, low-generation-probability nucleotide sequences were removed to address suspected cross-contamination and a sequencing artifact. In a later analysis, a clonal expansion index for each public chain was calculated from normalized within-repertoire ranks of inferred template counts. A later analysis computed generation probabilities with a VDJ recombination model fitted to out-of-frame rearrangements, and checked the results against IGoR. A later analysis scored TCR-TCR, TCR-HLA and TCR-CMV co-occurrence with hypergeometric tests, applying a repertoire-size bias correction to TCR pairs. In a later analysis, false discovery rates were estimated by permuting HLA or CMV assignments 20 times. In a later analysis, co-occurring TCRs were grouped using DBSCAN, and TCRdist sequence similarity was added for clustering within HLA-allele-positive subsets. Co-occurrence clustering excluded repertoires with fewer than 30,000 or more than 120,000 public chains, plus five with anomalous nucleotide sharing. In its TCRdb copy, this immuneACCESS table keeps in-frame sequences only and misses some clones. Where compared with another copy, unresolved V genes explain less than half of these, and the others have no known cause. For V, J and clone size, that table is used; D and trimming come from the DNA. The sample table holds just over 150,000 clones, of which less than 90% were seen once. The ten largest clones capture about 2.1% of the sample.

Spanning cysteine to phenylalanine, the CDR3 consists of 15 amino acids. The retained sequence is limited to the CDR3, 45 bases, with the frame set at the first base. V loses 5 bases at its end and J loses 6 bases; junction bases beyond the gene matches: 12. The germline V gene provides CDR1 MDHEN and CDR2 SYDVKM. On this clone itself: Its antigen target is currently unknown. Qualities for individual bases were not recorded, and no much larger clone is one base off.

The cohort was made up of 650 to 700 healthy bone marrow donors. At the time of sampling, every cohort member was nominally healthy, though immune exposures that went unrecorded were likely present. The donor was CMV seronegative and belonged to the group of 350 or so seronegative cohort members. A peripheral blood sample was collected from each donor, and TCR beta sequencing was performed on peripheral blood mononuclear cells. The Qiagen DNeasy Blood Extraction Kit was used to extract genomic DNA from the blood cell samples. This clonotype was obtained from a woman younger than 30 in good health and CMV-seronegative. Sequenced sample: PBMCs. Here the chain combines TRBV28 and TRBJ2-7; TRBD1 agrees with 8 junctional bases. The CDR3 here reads CASSPTDRGFGEQYF. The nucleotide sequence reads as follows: TGTGCCAGCAGTCCAACAGACAGGGGATTTGGCGAGCAGTACTTC.